One and the same sample provided the 22 T cell receptor beta chains below, sequenced in a study of cytomegalovirus exposure and HLA in healthy donors. PCR involved 60 Vbeta and 13 Jbeta primers. Using immunoSEQ multiplex PCR, the repertoire was profiled, and TCRdb retains in-frame clones only, with some absent. The repertoire holds fewer than 200,000 clones, 65% to 80% seen once, with under 0.9% in the top ten. Sequencing used PBMCs. The receptors were gathered from a woman in her thirties or forties in good health and CMV-seronegative.

The chain uses TRBV28 and TRBJ1-1; D unclear. Germline assignment: CDR1 MDHEN and CDR2 SYDVKM. Trimming left V 5 bases short and J 4 bases short, with 17 bases between. CDR3 length: 15 amino acids. The CDR3 loop is CASSPPRLSGTEAFF. CDR3 nucleotide sequence: TGTGCCAGCAGTCCACCCCGTTTGTCGGGCACTGAAGCTTTCTTT.

The CDR3 nucleotides read TGTGCCAGCAGCGCCAACCAGGGGAACTATGGCTACACCTTC. Its translation is CASSANQGNYGYTF. The chain uses TRBV11-2 and TRBJ1-2; D possibly corresponds to TRBD1 (6 bases). Germline lookup yields CDR1 SGHAT and CDR2 FQNNGV. The CDR3 totals 14 residues. V was clipped by 5 bases and J by 2 bases, with 12 bases between them.

The chain carries TRBV14 and TRBJ1-6; 9 bases map to TRBD1. The CDR3 consists of 13 residues. After removal of 2 bases from V and 10 bases from J, the junction contained 0 bases not matched to a gene. Germline V gene data show CDR1 as SGHDN and CDR2 as FVKESK. In DNA, the CDR3 is TGTGCCAGCAGCCAAACAGGGGGCTCACCCCTCCACTTT. This translates into CASSQTGGSPLHF.

V is TRBV28 and J is TRBJ2-7; the D is unclear. The germline V gene encodes CDR1 MDHEN and CDR2 SYDVKM. The V and J ends lost 3 bases and 3 bases respectively, with 12 bases between them. CDR3 length equals 14 residues. Written as DNA, the CDR3 is TGTGCCAGCAGTTTTGACTTGGGTGGCTACGAGCAGTACTTC. This gives the protein CASSFDLGGYEQYF.

The chain has TRBV7-6 and TRBJ2-7, with D possibly being TRBD1 (6 bases). This CDR3 comprises 14 residues. Trimming took 5 bases from V and 3 from J, leaving 14 bases between them. Germline V gene data show CDR1 as SGHVS and CDR2 as FNYEAQ. The CDR3 region is CASSPGGSLYEQYF. In DNA form, the CDR3 reads TGTGCCAGCAGCCCTGGGGGCTCCCTCTACGAGCAGTACTTC.

V usage is TRBV6-1 and J usage is TRBJ2-1; 12 positions agree with TRBD1. Germline V gene lookup returns CDR1 MNHNS and CDR2 SASEGT. The CDR3 totals 15 residues. J was trimmed by 9 bases and V by 3 bases; bases with no gene match: 6. The CDR3 spells CASSDRDRGLIEQFF. The CDR3 nucleotides read TGTGCCAGCAGTGACCGGGACAGGGGGCTAATTGAGCAGTTCTTC.

In its sample, this clone was seen once. V is TRBV2 and J is TRBJ2-5; D gene uncertain. With the DNA end fitting TRBJ2-7 better, the J assignment may be wrong. The CDR3 sequence is 11 residues long. Germline lookup yields CDR1 SNHLY and CDR2 FYNNEI. CDR3 nucleotides: TGTGCCAGCGCTATTGCCTACGAGCAGTACTTC. Amino acids: CASAIAYEQYF.

This clone is a singleton in its sample. The junction and the germline gene differ at one end; a read error may be behind it. The chain recombines TRBV28 with TRBJ1-3; tentatively, D is TRBD1 (6 bases). Germline CDR1 is MDHEN and CDR2 is SYDVKM. The CDR3 extends over 12 amino acids. CDR3 protein: CASRQPPQGSAF. CDR3 bases: TGTGCCAGCAGACAACCACCACAGGGTTCGGCTTTT.

The chain joins TRBV6-1 to TRBJ2-5, with D tentatively TRBD2 (6 bases). The DNA end favors TRBJ2-7, so the J call may be wrong. CDR1 MNHNS and CDR2 SASEGT come from the germline V gene. The CDR3 has 13 amino acids. Written as DNA, the CDR3 is TGTGCCAGCATCCAGCGGGCGATCTACGAGCAGTACTTC. It is translated as CASIQRAIYEQYF.

This clone was seen only a few times. This rearrangement joins TRBV6-6 to TRBJ2-2; possibly TRBD2 for D (6 bases). V gave up 6 bases and J gave up 4 bases, with 9 bases separating them. CDR3 length equals 13 residues. The germline CDR1 and CDR2 sequences are MNHNY and SVGAGI (reference sequence). CDR3 loop: CASRTGSTGELFF. CDR3 sequence (DNA): TGTGCCAGCAGGACCGGGAGCACCGGGGAGCTGTTTTTT.

The J gene is TRBJ2-6, the V gene TRBV27, with a tentative D call TRBD2 (5 bases). Trimming stripped 2 bases from V and 0 bases from J, with 14 bases between. Germline-derived CDR1 and CDR2 are MNHEY and SMNVEV (reference sequence). The CDR3 has 18 residues. CDR3 coding DNA: TGTGCCAGCAGTTTACAAGGCGGGTCTATCTCTGGGGCCAACGTCCTGACTTTC. It translates to CASSLQGGSISGANVLTF.

This rearrangement joins TRBV5-1 to TRBJ1-1; D ambiguous. The CDR3 is 12 residues long. The germline V gene encodes CDR1 SGHRS and CDR2 YFSETQ. V was shortened by 1 base and J by 7 bases, with 8 bases between the two germline ends. The CDR3 nucleotides are TGCGCCAGCAGCTTGACCCGGGGTGAAGCTTTCTTT. It encodes CASSLTRGEAFF.

V gene TRBV27 combines with J gene TRBJ2-7; 9 bases are shared with TRBD1. CDR1 is MNHEY, CDR2 SMNVEV, per germline (reference sequence). V lost 3 bases to trimming and J lost 4 bases; unmatched junction nucleotides: 7. This CDR3 is 15 amino acids long. The CDR3 DNA follows: TGTGCCAGCAGTTTTGGGACAGGGAAGATATACGAGCAGTACTTC. Translating it yields CASSFGTGKIYEQYF.

In DNA, the CDR3 is TGCAGCGTCAACCCGAGGGGACTAGCGGGGGGGGTCGGGTTCTTC. Translation gives CSVNPRGLAGGVGFF. This chain uses TRBV29-1 with TRBJ2-1; 16 bases map to TRBD2. J was trimmed by 15 bases and V by 6 bases; bases with no gene match: 14. The length of the CDR3 is 15 residues. The germline gives CDR1 SQVTM, CDR2 ANQGSEA.

The chain couples TRBV27 to TRBJ2-1, with D possibly matching TRBD1 (5 bases). Deletions cut 3 bases from V and 3 bases from J, with 9 bases between. Germline V gene data show CDR1 as MNHEY and CDR2 as SMNVEV (reference sequence). The CDR3 extends over 14 amino acids. DNA of the CDR3: TGTGCCAGCAGTTTTTCAGGGTTCTACAATGAGCAGTTCTTC. Protein sequence: CASSFSGFYNEQFF.

This rearrangement joins TRBV27 to TRBJ1-1, with D tentatively TRBD1 (5 bases). CDR3 size: 14 residues. Per germline, CDR1 MNHEY and CDR2 SMNVEV (reference sequence). V lost 8 bases, J lost 2 bases, and 15 bases lay in between. The CDR3 region is CASGRVVGNTEAFF. CDR3 coding DNA: TGTGCCAGCGGCAGGGTGGTAGGTAACACTGAAGCTTTCTTT.

Details on this clone: Relative to the germline gene, one junction end is altered; a read error may explain this. The rearrangement links TRBV10-1 to TRBJ2-1; D gene unclear. Germline V gene data show CDR1 as WNHNN and CDR2 as SYGVQD (reference sequence). The CDR3 runs to 13 residues. The CDR3 sequence: CASSDGTRQLGVF. The CDR3 DNA reads TGCGCCAGCAGTGACGGTACCCGGCAGCTCGGAGTCTTC.

This clone was counted ten times or more. The sample contains more than one DNA sequence encoding this CDR3. V usage is TRBV2 and J usage is TRBJ1-1, with D perhaps matching TRBD1 (6 bases). V shed 3 bases and J shed 4 bases, with 12 bases lying between them. CDR1 is SNHLY and CDR2 is FYNNEI in the germline V gene. There are 14 residues in the CDR3. For the CDR3, the DNA is TGTGCCAGCAGTGAGACAGGTTTCGGCACTGAAGCTTTCTTT. It is translated as CASSETGFGTEAFF.

V usage is TRBV9 and J usage is TRBJ2-1; a possible D gene is TRBD2 (5 bases). The CDR3 loop spans 14 amino acids. V was clipped by 0 bases and J by 8 bases, with 12 bases between them. Germline-derived CDR1 and CDR2 are SGDLS and YYNGEE. CDR3 nucleotides: TGTGCCAGCAGCGTAGAGCCTAGCCGCCATGAGCAGTTCTTC. It codes for CASSVEPSRHEQFF.

Here the CDR3 reads CASSTGQGGHGYTF. CDR3 bases: TGTGCCAGCAGCACAGGACAGGGGGGTCATGGCTACACCTTC. The chain is built from TRBV5-4 and TRBJ1-2; 10 nucleotides agree with TRBD1. CDR1 SGHNT and CDR2 YYREEE come from the germline V gene (reference sequence). The ends lost 4 bases at V and 6 bases at J; junction bases unmatched: 6. This CDR3 is built from 14 residues.

This clone came up a few times. The chain combines TRBV23-1 with TRBJ1-1, with D unclear. TRBV23-1 is assigned to the ORF class and has an uncertain function. V gave up 0 bases and J gave up 8 bases, with 13 bases separating them. CDR3 length equals 14 residues. The CDR3 loop is CASSQSSRRMEAFF. CDR3 coding DNA: TGCGCCAGCAGTCAATCGTCCAGAAGAATGGAAGCTTTCTTT.

The V gene is TRBV30, the J gene TRBJ2-3; perhaps TRBD2 as D (6 bases). The length of the CDR3 is 16 residues. V gave up 0 bases and J gave up 6 bases, with 19 bases separating them. Germline lookup yields CDR1 GTSNPN and CDR2 SVGIG (reference sequence). CDR3 in DNA: TGTGCCTGGAGTGTAGGGAGGACGGCGCGAGGGGATACGCAGTATTTT. It codes for CAWSVGRTARGDTQYF.